This T cell receptor beta chain was identified during a study of response to subunit inactivated influenza vaccine. Overall study results and limits: Seasonal influenza vaccination, on each occasion, was suggested by the authors to recruit few new T cells.

This CDR3 region has 12 residues. V trimming: 5 bases; J trimming: 1 base; junction bases outside the gene matches: 0. Germline loops: CDR1 DFQATT, CDR2 SNEGSKA (reference sequence). This clonotype was detected many times. Its antigen remains unidentified. TCRdb re-called the RT-PCR reads with MiXCR, one entry per CDR3 protein. The sample includes over 650,000 distinct CDR3 sequences, approximately 17% seen only once; the top ten take approximately 11%. V gene TRBV20-1 combines with J gene TRBJ2-5, with 8 bases fitting TRBD1. The origin of this receptor is a man between 45 and 60 years old who received an inactivated influenza vaccine. The sample consisted of PBMCs from blood, taken around 5 days after vaccination. DNA of the CDR3: TGCAGTGCTGGACAGGGCCAAGAGACCCAGTACTTC. It is translated as CSAGQGQETQYF.